This is a list of T cell receptor beta chains from one sample in a study of control samples from healthy donors and cancer patients. Measured with immunoSEQ multiplex PCR; TCRdb has only the in-frame clones, and not every one. The sample consists of roughly 100,000 clones, roughly 90% of them appearing once. Sequencing was done on a sample of blood. Receptors were obtained from a human donor in good health. The donor label of this sample is uncertain. CDR3s include the opening cysteine and the closing phenylalanine or tryptophan. Each record gives: clone size, J gene, D gene, V gene, CDR3 protein, CDR3 DNA. The D gene is left open where the match is weak. Clone size, where shown, is once, few, many, or a class for clones that have expanded.

clone_size: once; j_call: TRBJ1-1; d_call: TRBD1; v_call: TRBV11-2; cdr3_aa: CASSFLGQPNTEAFF; cdr3_nt: TGTGCCAGCAGCTTTTTGGGACAGCCAAACACTGAAGCTTTCTTT
clone_size: -; j_call: TRBJ1-6; d_call: -; v_call: TRBV5-5; cdr3_aa: CASSLPTQVSSPLHF; cdr3_nt: TGTGCCAGCAGCCTTCCTACACAGGTCTCTTCACCCCTCCACTTT
clone_size: -; j_call: TRBJ2-2; d_call: -; v_call: TRBV4-1; cdr3_aa: CASSLRSGETGELFF; cdr3_nt: TGCGCCAGCAGCCTCAGGTCCGGAGAGACCGGGGAGCTGTTTTTT
clone_size: -; j_call: TRBJ2-5; d_call: -; v_call: TRBV4-2; cdr3_aa: CASSQEGSQTLETQYF; cdr3_nt: TGTGCCAGCAGCCAAGAGGGGTCTCAGACTCTAGAGACCCAGTACTTC
clone_size: -; j_call: TRBJ1-1; d_call: -; v_call: TRBV18; cdr3_aa: CASSPTQNTEAFF; cdr3_nt: TGTGCCAGCTCACCAACGCAGAACACTGAAGCTTTCTTT
clone_size: -; j_call: TRBJ1-5; d_call: -; v_call: TRBV3-1/TRBV3-2; cdr3_aa: CASSQEEGDKPQHF; cdr3_nt: TGTGCCAGCAGCCAAGAAGAAGGGGATAAGCCCCAGCATTTT
clone_size: -; j_call: TRBJ2-3; d_call: -; v_call: TRBV6-2/TRBV6-3; cdr3_aa: CASSYSAPTKDTQYF; cdr3_nt: TGTGCCAGCAGTTATTCGGCTCCAACTAAGGATACGCAGTATTTT
clone_size: once; j_call: TRBJ2-2; d_call: TRBD1; v_call: TRBV30; cdr3_aa: CAWSIKSGTGLTGELFF; cdr3_nt: TGTGCCTGGAGTATAAAATCCGGGACAGGGTTAACCGGGGAGCTGTTTTTT
clone_size: -; j_call: TRBJ2-1; d_call: TRBD2; v_call: TRBV7-9; cdr3_aa: CASSPRLAGGGNEQFF; cdr3_nt: TGTGCCAGCAGCCCCCGTCTAGCGGGGGGCGGTAATGAGCAGTTCTTC
clone_size: -; j_call: TRBJ2-2; d_call: TRBD1; v_call: TRBV15; cdr3_aa: CATSSPQGTGELFF; cdr3_nt: TGTGCCACCAGCTCCCCACAGGGGACCGGGGAGCTGTTTTTT
clone_size: -; j_call: TRBJ1-1; d_call: -; v_call: TRBV7-2; cdr3_aa: CASSPGRVNTEAFF; cdr3_nt: TGTGCCAGCAGTCCCGGACGGGTGAACACTGAAGCTTTCTTT
clone_size: -; j_call: TRBJ1-2; d_call: TRBD1; v_call: TRBV2; cdr3_aa: CASGKQGGYGYTF; cdr3_nt: TGTGCCAGCGGAAAACAGGGGGGCTATGGCTACACCTTC
clone_size: -; j_call: TRBJ2-7; d_call: -; v_call: TRBV6-5; cdr3_aa: CASTTTGVPYEQYF; cdr3_nt: TGTGCCAGCACGACGACCGGGGTCCCCTACGAGCAGTACTTC
clone_size: -; j_call: TRBJ2-1; d_call: TRBD2; v_call: TRBV3-1/TRBV3-2; cdr3_aa: CASSQGRGNEFF; cdr3_nt: TGTGCCAGCAGCCAGGGGAGGGGAAACGAGTTCTTC
clone_size: once; j_call: TRBJ1-1; d_call: -; v_call: TRBV24-1; cdr3_aa: CATSGNGGKTFF; cdr3_nt: TGTGCCACCAGTGGAAATGGGGGGAAGACTTTCTTT
clone_size: -; j_call: TRBJ2-7; d_call: -; v_call: TRBV14; cdr3_aa: CASSPGVRQASYEQYF; cdr3_nt: TGTGCCAGCAGCCCAGGGGTGCGACAGGCCTCCTACGAGCAGTACTTC
clone_size: -; j_call: TRBJ2-1; d_call: -; v_call: TRBV28; cdr3_aa: CASSLRQSSYNEQFF; cdr3_nt: TGTGCCAGCAGTTTACGACAGAGCTCCTACAATGAGCAGTTCTTC
clone_size: -; j_call: TRBJ1-2; d_call: TRBD1; v_call: TRBV14; cdr3_aa: CASSVDRGHYGYTF; cdr3_nt: TGTGCCAGCAGCGTTGACAGGGGGCACTATGGCTACACCTTC
clone_size: -; j_call: TRBJ1-2; d_call: -; v_call: TRBV18; cdr3_aa: CASSLQDTYGYTF; cdr3_nt: TGTGCCAGCTCACTCCAGGATACCTATGGCTACACCTTC
clone_size: -; j_call: TRBJ1-5; d_call: -; v_call: TRBV6-2/TRBV6-3; cdr3_aa: CASSPPGGDYSNQPQHF; cdr3_nt: TGTGCCAGCAGTCCGCCCGGCGGGGACTATAGCAATCAGCCCCAGCATTTT
clone_size: once; j_call: TRBJ2-5; d_call: -; v_call: TRBV5-6; cdr3_aa: CASSLRGEAETQYF; cdr3_nt: TGTGCCAGCAGCTTGAGGGGGGAAGCAGAGACCCAGTACTTC
clone_size: -; j_call: TRBJ2-4; d_call: -; v_call: TRBV25-1; cdr3_aa: CASSGPGGADLAKNIQYF; cdr3_nt: TGTGCCAGCAGTGGCCCAGGGGGGGCGGACCTAGCCAAAAACATTCAGTACTTC